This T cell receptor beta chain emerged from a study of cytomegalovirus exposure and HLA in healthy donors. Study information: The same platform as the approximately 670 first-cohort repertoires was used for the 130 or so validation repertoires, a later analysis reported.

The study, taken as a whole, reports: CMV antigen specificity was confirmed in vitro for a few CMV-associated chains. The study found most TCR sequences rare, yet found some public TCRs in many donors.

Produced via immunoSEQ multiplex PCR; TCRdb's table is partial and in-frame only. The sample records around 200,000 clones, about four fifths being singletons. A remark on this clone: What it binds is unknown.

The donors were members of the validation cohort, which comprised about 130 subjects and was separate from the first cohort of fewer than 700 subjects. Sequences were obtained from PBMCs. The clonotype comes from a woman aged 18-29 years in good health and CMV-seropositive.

CDR3 coding DNA: TGCGCCAGCAGCCAGAGGGGGTGGGGACAGGGCACAGATACGCAGTATTTT. This encodes CASSQRGWGQGTDTQYF. V is TRBV4-3 and J is TRBJ2-3; TRBD1 aligns across 8 bases. Germline CDR1 reads LGHNA; CDR2 reads YSLEER. The CDR3 extends over 17 amino acids. V lost 3 bases to trimming and J lost 1 base; unmatched junction nucleotides: 9.